These 27 T cell receptor beta chains originate from one sample sequenced in a study of T-cell reconstitution after alpha-beta-depleted transplantation in children. Unique molecular identifiers were incorporated into the prepared TCRbeta library. TCRdb processed the PCR reads anew with MiXCR; each CDR3 protein has one entry. The sample lists under 150,000 distinct CDR3 sequences, 8.5% to 10% occurring once. Sequencing was performed on PBMCs, mostly from graft donor cells, taken 180 days after TCRalphabeta/CD19-depleted stem cell transplant. These receptors originate from a girl under three years old who had a stem cell transplant for combined immunodeficiency, so the T cells may come from the graft donor.

The gene calls are TRBV12-3 or TRBV12-4 and TRBJ2-6, with a weak D call TRBD2 (6 bases). The V end was cut by 6 bases, the J end by 0 bases, with 21 bases between. The length of the CDR3 is 19 residues. The CDR3 protein is CASRQRGTLLASGANVLTF. The CDR3 DNA sequence: TGTGCCAGCAGACAACGGGGGACCCTACTCGCCTCTGGGGCCAACGTCCTGACTTTC.

This rearrangement joins TRBV20-1 to TRBJ1-2; 8 positions agree with TRBD1. This CDR3 spans 13 amino acids. In germline, CDR1 is DFQATT, CDR2 SNEGSKA (reference sequence). V shed 1 base, J shed 6 bases, and the junction held 4 bases outside the gene matches. The CDR3 protein is CSARVTGGDGYTF. The CDR3 region has the DNA TGCAGTGCTAGAGTTACAGGGGGTGATGGCTACACCTTC.

The rearrangement links TRBV6-1 to TRBJ2-3; no reliable D call. Trimming removed 0 bases from V and 6 bases from J, with 10 bases in between. The CDR3 covers 14 residues. Germline V gene sequence: CDR1 MNHNS, CDR2 SASEGT. CDR3 DNA sequence: TGTGCCAGCAGTGAAGCTCCTTTGTTGGATACGCAGTATTTT. Translation gives CASSEAPLLDTQYF.

CDR3 in amino acids: CSEQPYEGYF. CDR3 nucleotides: TGCAGTGAACAGCCCTACGAGGGGTACTTC. The gene calls are TRBV20-1 and TRBJ2-7; possible D gene TRBD2, 5 bases. Germline CDR1 reads DFQATT; CDR2 reads SNEGSKA (reference sequence). Trimming took 7 bases from V and 12 from J, leaving 16 bases between them. The CDR3 loop spans 10 amino acids.

This clonotype has just a few counts. The germline gene is not matched at one end of the junction; a read error may be the cause. This chain uses TRBV7-7 with TRBJ2-5; perhaps D is TRBD1 or TRBD2 (5 bases each). The CDR3 is 15 residues long. CDR1 is SSHAT and CDR2 is FNYEAQ in the germline V gene (reference sequence). CDR3 DNA sequence: TGTGCTAGCAGCCCAAGAGGGAACAGGCAAGAGACCCAGTACTTC. It is translated as CASSPRGNRQETQYF. Filled out from reference TRBV7-7 and TRBJ2-5, the complete variable domain reads GAGVSQSPRYKVTKRGQDVTLRCDPISSHATLYWYQQALGQGPEFLTYFNYEAQPDKSGLPSDRFSAERPEGSISTLTIQRTEQRDSAMYRCASSPRGNRQETQYFGPGTRLLVL.

This clonotype has only a few counts. The chain couples TRBV6-1 to TRBJ2-3, with TRBD2 matching over 7 bases. This CDR3 spans 16 amino acids. V trimming: 6 bases; J trimming: 4 bases; junction bases outside the gene matches: 13. The germline V gene has CDR1 MNHNS and CDR2 SASEGT. The CDR3: CASRTSSGLGPDTQYF. The CDR3, as DNA: TGTGCCAGCAGAACCTCTAGCGGTTTAGGGCCAGATACGCAGTATTTT.

This clonotype was seen at least ten times. J is TRBJ2-1 and V is TRBV29-1; 8 bases align to TRBD1. This CDR3 has 13 residues. The germline V gene encodes CDR1 SQVTM and CDR2 ANQGSEA. Losses at the gene ends were 3 bases for V and 8 bases for J; bases not matched to a gene: 6. CDR3 sequence reads: CSVEATGGDEQFF. The CDR3 DNA is TGCAGCGTTGAGGCCACAGGGGGTGATGAGCAGTTCTTC.

This clonotype was observed a handful of times. It is likely a read error, because the conserved phenylalanine at the end of the CDR3 is missing. It is unclear where the CDR3 begins or ends on the DNA, so no DNA is shown, and the CDR3 is as TCRdb lists it. V is TRBV2 and J is TRBJ2-3; TRBD1, the table's D call, lacks a check against the DNA. CDR1 and CDR2 from the germline V gene are SNHLY and FYNNEI. With termini counted, the CDR3 has 9 amino acids. The CDR3 loop is CASTERGRY.

This clonotype was counted only a few times. V usage is TRBV30 and J usage is TRBJ2-1, with D maybe TRBD1 (6 bases). CDR3 size: 12 residues. Germline V lookup: CDR1 GTSNPN, CDR2 SVGIG (reference sequence). V was shortened by 6 bases and J by 6 bases, with 12 bases between the two germline ends. CDR3 in amino acids: CACNRVSNEQFF. CDR3 nucleotide sequence: TGTGCCTGCAACAGGGTCAGCAATGAGCAGTTCTTC. The variable domain in full, completed from reference TRBV30 and TRBJ2-1, reads SQTIHQWPATLVQPVGSPLSLECTVEGTSNPNLYWYRQAAGRGLQLLFYSVGIGQISSEVPQNLSASRPQDRQFILSSKKLLLSDSGFYLCACNRVSNEQFFGPGTRLTVL.

This clonotype appeared many times. The chain carries TRBV7-8 and TRBJ2-1, with D perhaps TRBD2 (7 bases). The ends were cut back, 2 bases at V and 9 bases at J, with 8 bases in the middle. Germline V lookup: CDR1 SGHVS, CDR2 FQNEAQ. This CDR3 is built from 12 residues. The DNA of the CDR3 is TGTGCCAGCAGCTTAAGGGGGGGTGAGCAGTTCTTC. Its protein is CASSLRGGEQFF. The variable domain in full, with the rest retrieved from reference TRBV7-8 and TRBJ2-1, is GAGVSQSPRYKVAKRGQDVALRCDPISGHVSLFWYQQALGQGPEFLTYFQNEAQLDKSGLPSDRFFAERPEGSVSTLKIQRTQQEDSAVYLCASSLRGGEQFFGPGTRLTVL.

This clonotype has only a few counts. The rearrangement joins TRBV24-1 to TRBJ2-1; D unclear. The V end was cut by 1 base, the J end by 9 bases, with 15 bases between. The CDR3 extends over 15 amino acids. Per germline, CDR1 KGHDR and CDR2 SFDVKD. CDR3 sequence (DNA): TGTGCCACCAGTGATTTTGGAGCCTCATGGGGTGAGCAGTTCTTC. Residues: CATSDFGASWGEQFF.

This clonotype was detected only a few times. The chain links TRBV5-1 to TRBJ1-2; 11 bases are shared with TRBD1. There are 15 residues in the CDR3. V lost 2 bases and J lost 6; bases outside the gene matches: 6. Germline-derived CDR1 and CDR2 are SGHRS and YFSETQ. The CDR3 protein is CASSFGQGAVNGYTF. CDR3 nucleotides: TGCGCCAGCAGCTTTGGACAGGGGGCTGTGAATGGCTACACCTTC.

The V and J genes are TRBV12-3 or TRBV12-4 and TRBJ2-2, with D tentatively TRBD1 or TRBD2 (5 bases each). The CDR3 consists of 15 residues. Deletions cut 5 bases from V and 4 bases from J, with 14 bases between. CDR3 sequence reads: CASSHTRGPTGELFF. DNA for the CDR3: TGTGCCAGCAGTCATACCCGGGGCCCCACCGGGGAGCTGTTTTTT.

This clonotype was found many times. The chain carries TRBV12-3 or TRBV12-4 and TRBJ2-3; D perhaps matches TRBD2 (6 bases). CDR3 length: 15 residues. Between the trimmed V and J ends, which lost 4 bases and 0 bases, there was a span of 11 bases. The DNA for the CDR3 is TGTGCCAGCAGTTGGAGGGAGCCGAGCACAGATACGCAGTATTTT. Protein sequence: CASSWREPSTDTQYF.

This clonotype came up a few times. This chain connects TRBV20-1 to TRBJ2-7; TRBD1 or TRBD2 may be the D gene (6 bases each). Germline V lookup: CDR1 DFQATT, CDR2 SNEGSKA (reference sequence). V lost 3 bases and J lost 4, with 10 bases in between. The CDR3 is 12 residues long. The chain's CDR3 is CSASKGGYEQYF. DNA for the CDR3: TGCAGTGCTAGTAAGGGGGGTTACGAGCAGTACTTC.

This clonotype occurred many times. The chain carries TRBV7-8 and TRBJ2-7; 9 bases line up with TRBD2. V gave up 2 bases and J gave up 5 bases; unmatched junction bases: 16. This CDR3 has 18 amino acids. Germline CDR1 SGHVS, CDR2 FQNEAQ. The CDR3 loop reads CASSLRGSIAGARNEQYF. The CDR3 DNA reads TGTGCCAGCAGCTTAAGGGGCTCAATAGCGGGGGCCAGGAACGAGCAGTACTTC. Supplemented by reference TRBV7-8 and TRBJ2-7, the full variable domain reads GAGVSQSPRYKVAKRGQDVALRCDPISGHVSLFWYQQALGQGPEFLTYFQNEAQLDKSGLPSDRFFAERPEGSVSTLKIQRTQQEDSAVYLCASSLRGSIAGARNEQYFGPGTRLTVT.

This chain links TRBV24-1 with TRBJ2-1; 8 bases align to TRBD1. V lost 5 bases, J lost 6 bases, and 5 bases stayed unmatched. Germline V gene data show CDR1 as KGHDR and CDR2 as SFDVKD. The CDR3 runs 14 residues. CDR3 nucleotide sequence: TGTGCCACCAGTGGGGACAGGCCGTTCAATGAGCAGTTCTTC. It codes for CATSGDRPFNEQFF.

There are a few counts of this clonotype. The junction and the germline gene differ at one end; a read error may be behind it. The CDR3 loop reads CPSRRAENIQYF. In nucleotides, the CDR3 is TGTCCCAGCCGCCGGGCGGAGAACATTCAGTACTTC. The chain couples TRBV7-2 to TRBJ2-4; D unresolved. The CDR3 covers 12 residues. Germline V gene lookup returns CDR1 SGHTA and CDR2 FQGNSA.

The chain links TRBV7-9 to TRBJ2-1; TRBD2 matches at 13 bases. The J segment lost 4 bases and the V segment lost 5 bases, leaving 8 bases of the junction unmatched. This CDR3 comprises 17 residues. Germline V gene lookup returns CDR1 SEHNR and CDR2 FQNEAQ (reference sequence). CDR3 in DNA: TGTGCCAGCAGCCCCGGACTAGCGGGAGTAGGGTACAATGAGCAGTTCTTC. This encodes CASSPGLAGVGYNEQFF.

This clonotype occurred many times. V and J are TRBV7-9 and TRBJ1-1; D is unclear. V lost 2 bases to trimming and J lost 2 bases, with 12 bases between them. The CDR3 extends over 15 amino acids. Germline assignment: CDR1 SEHNR and CDR2 FQNEAQ (reference sequence). The CDR3 sequence is CASSLSRTGNTEAFF. CDR3 DNA sequence: TGTGCCAGCAGCTTATCCCGGACGGGAAACACTGAAGCTTTCTTT.

This clonotype was picked up a small number of times. The chain joins TRBV11-2 to TRBJ1-1, with D hard to call. CDR1 and CDR2 from the germline V gene are SGHAT and FQNNGV. The V gene lost 6 bases and the J gene lost 2 bases, with 13 bases spanning the gap. This CDR3 spans 14 amino acids. CDR3 amino acids: CASRLRWTNTEAFF. DNA of the CDR3: TGTGCCAGCAGACTAAGGTGGACCAACACTGAAGCTTTCTTT.

V is TRBV10-3 and J is TRBJ2-1; the match to TRBD1 covers 11 bases. From germline, CDR1 is ENHRY and CDR2 SYGVKD. The J segment lost 9 bases and the V segment lost 5 bases, leaving 18 bases of the junction unmatched. The CDR3 is 18 residues long. The CDR3 nucleotides read TGTGCCATCAGTACCTCCGGGACAGGGGGAAACATTCTCGGTGAGCAGTTCTTC. This translates into CAISTSGTGGNILGEQFF.

The genes are TRBV20-1 and TRBJ1-2, with unresolved D. Trimming took off 6 bases at V and 5 bases at J, with 19 bases between the two ends. The CDR3 sequence is 14 residues long. Germline CDR1 reads DFQATT; CDR2 reads SNEGSKA (reference sequence). CDR3: CSALVGTIAYGYTF. DNA for the CDR3: TGCAGTGCCCTAGTGGGCACAATAGCATATGGCTACACCTTC.

This clonotype was seen more than once but under ten times. The chain is built from TRBV7-8 and TRBJ2-7, with TRBD1 as a possible D gene (6 bases). CDR3 length: 15 amino acids. The germline V gene encodes CDR1 SGHVS and CDR2 FQNEAQ. Trimming cost V 1 base and J 3 bases, with 13 bases left between them. The CDR3 region has the DNA TGTGCCAGCAGCTTAGGTGCAGGGGACGGCTACGAGCAGTACTTC. Encoded protein: CASSLGAGDGYEQYF.

The CDR3 bases are TGCGCCAGCAGCTTGGGGCCCCGAAGCGGGGGGGCCCTCGCAAGCTCCTACAATGAGCAGTTCTTC. This sequence encodes CASSLGPRSGGALASSYNEQFF. This rearrangement joins TRBV5-1 to TRBJ2-1, with 10 bases matching TRBD2. The germline V gene has CDR1 SGHRS and CDR2 YFSETQ. V shed 0 bases and J 0 bases; nucleotides not matched to a gene: 18. The CDR3 extends over 22 amino acids.

The chain recombines TRBV29-1 with TRBJ2-7; 10 bases match TRBD2. The V gene's germline CDR1 is SQVTM and CDR2 ANQGSEA. The CDR3 contains 15 residues. Trimming cost V 2 bases and J 4 bases; bases outside gene matches: 8. The CDR3 reads CSVERLAGAFYEQYF. CDR3 nucleotide sequence: TGCAGCGTTGAAAGGCTAGCGGGAGCATTTTACGAGCAGTACTTC.

The V and J genes are TRBV20-1 and TRBJ2-7; 8 nucleotides agree with TRBD2. The V and J ends lost 0 bases and 2 bases, in that order; junction bases with no gene match: 9. This CDR3 contains 16 residues. CDR1 DFQATT and CDR2 SNEGSKA come from the germline V gene (reference sequence). The CDR3 coding sequence is TGCAGTGCTAGAGATAGTGGGGCGGGAGGCGCCTACGAGCAGTACTTC. Its translation is CSARDSGAGGAYEQYF.